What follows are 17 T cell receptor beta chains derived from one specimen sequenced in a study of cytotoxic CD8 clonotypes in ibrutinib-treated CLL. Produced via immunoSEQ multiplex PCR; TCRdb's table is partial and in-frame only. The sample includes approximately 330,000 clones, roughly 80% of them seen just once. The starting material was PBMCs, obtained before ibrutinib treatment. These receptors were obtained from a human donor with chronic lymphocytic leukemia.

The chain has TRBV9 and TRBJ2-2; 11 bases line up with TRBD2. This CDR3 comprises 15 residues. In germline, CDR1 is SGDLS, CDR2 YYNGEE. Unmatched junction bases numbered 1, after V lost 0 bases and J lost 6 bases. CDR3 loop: CASSVGLAGSGELFF. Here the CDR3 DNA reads TGTGCCAGCAGCGTAGGACTAGCGGGATCCGGGGAGCTGTTTTTT.

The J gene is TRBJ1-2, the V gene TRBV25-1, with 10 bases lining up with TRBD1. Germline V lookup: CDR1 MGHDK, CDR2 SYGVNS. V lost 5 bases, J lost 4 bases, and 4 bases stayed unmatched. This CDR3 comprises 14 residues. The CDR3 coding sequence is TGTGCCAGCAGTCAGACAGGGGGCGTCTATGGCTACACCTTC. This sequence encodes CASSQTGGVYGYTF.

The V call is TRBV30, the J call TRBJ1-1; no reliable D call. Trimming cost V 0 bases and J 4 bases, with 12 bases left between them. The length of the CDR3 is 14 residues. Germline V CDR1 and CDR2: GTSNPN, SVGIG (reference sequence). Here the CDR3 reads CAWSVLRLGTEAFF. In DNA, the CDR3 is TGTGCCTGGAGTGTATTACGGCTGGGCACTGAAGCTTTCTTT. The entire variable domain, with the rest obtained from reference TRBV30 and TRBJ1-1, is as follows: SQTIHQWPATLVQPVGSPLSLECTVEGTSNPNLYWYRQAAGRGLQLLFYSVGIGQISSEVPQNLSASRPQDRQFILSSKKLLLSDSGFYLCAWSVLRLGTEAFFGQGTRLTVV.

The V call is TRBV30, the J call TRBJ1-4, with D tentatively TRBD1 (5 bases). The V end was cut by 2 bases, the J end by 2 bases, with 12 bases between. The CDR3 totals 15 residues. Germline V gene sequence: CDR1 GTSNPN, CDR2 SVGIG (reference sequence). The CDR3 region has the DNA TGTGCCTGGAGTCCACCAGGGACGACTAATGAAAAACTGTTTTTT. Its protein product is CAWSPPGTTNEKLFF.

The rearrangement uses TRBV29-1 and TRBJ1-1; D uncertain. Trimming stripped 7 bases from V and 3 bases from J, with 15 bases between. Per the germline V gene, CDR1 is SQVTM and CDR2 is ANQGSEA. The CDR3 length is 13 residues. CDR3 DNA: TGCAGCGCCCAATCGTCGCCGGACACTGAAGCTTTCTTT. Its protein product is CSAQSSPDTEAFF.

The CDR3 region has the DNA TGTGCCAGCAGCCGGCAACTAGCGGGAGGCCAAGAGACCCAGTACTTC. This codes for CASSRQLAGGQETQYF. This sequence joins TRBV5-4 and TRBJ2-5, with 12 positions matching TRBD2. Trimming at V came to 4 bases and at J to 1 base, leaving 5 bases not matched to a gene. This CDR3 spans 16 amino acids. Germline V gene sequence: CDR1 SGHNT, CDR2 YYREEE (reference sequence). Combining the CDR3 with reference TRBV5-4 and TRBJ2-5 gives the whole variable domain ETGVTQSPTHLIKTRGQQVTLRCSSQSGHNTVSWYQQALGQGPQFIFQYYREEENGRGNFPPRFSGLQFPNYSSELNVNALELDDSALYLCASSRQLAGGQETQYFGPGTRLLVL.

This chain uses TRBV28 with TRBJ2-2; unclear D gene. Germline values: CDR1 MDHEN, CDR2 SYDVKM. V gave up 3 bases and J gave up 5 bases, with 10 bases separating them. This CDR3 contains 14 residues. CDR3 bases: TGTGCCAGCAGTTTGTCCGGGTTGACCGGGGAGCTGTTTTTT. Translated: CASSLSGLTGELFF.

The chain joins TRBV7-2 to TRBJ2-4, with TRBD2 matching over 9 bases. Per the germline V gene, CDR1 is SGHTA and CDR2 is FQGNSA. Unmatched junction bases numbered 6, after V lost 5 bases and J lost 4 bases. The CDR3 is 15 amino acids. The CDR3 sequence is CASSNPTSGKNIQYF. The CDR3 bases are TGTGCCAGCAGCAATCCGACTAGCGGAAAAAACATTCAGTACTTC.

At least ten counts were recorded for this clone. Here the CDR3 reads CASSTRLARNEQFF. The CDR3 coding sequence is TGTGCCAGCAGCACCAGACTAGCTAGGAATGAGCAGTTCTTC. This rearrangement joins TRBV9 to TRBJ2-1; 7 nucleotides align to TRBD2. Germline values: CDR1 SGDLS, CDR2 YYNGEE. V lost 4 bases and J lost 7; bases outside the gene matches: 8. The CDR3 extends over 14 amino acids.

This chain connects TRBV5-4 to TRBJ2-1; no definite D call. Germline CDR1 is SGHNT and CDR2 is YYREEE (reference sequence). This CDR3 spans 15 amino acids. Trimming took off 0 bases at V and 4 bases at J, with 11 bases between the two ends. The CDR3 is CASSLDHISYNEQFF. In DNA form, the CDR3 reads TGTGCCAGCAGCTTGGACCATATCTCTTACAATGAGCAGTTCTTC.

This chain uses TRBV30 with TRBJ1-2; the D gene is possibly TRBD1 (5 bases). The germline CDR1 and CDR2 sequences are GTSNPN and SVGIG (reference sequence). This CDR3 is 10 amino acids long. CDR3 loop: CAWDHYGYTF. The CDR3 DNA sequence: TGTGCATGGGACCACTATGGCTACACCTTC.

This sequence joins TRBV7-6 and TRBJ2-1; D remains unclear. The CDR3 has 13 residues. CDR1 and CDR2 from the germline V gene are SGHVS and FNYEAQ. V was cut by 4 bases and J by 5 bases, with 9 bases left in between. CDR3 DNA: TGTGCCAGCAGCTCAATCCTGGACAATGAGCAGTTCTTC. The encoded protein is CASSSILDNEQFF.

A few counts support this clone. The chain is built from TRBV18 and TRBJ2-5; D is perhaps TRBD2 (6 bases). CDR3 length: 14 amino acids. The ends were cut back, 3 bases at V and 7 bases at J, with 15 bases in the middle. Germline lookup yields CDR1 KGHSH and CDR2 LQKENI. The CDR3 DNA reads TGTGCCAGCTCACCGCCGGGAGCCACGGGGACCCAGTACTTC. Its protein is CASSPPGATGTQYF.

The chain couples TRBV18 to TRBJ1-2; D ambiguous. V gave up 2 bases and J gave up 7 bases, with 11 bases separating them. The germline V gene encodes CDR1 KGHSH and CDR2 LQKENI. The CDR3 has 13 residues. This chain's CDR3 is CASSPDPAGGYTF. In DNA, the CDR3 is TGTGCCAGCTCACCAGACCCAGCGGGTGGCTACACCTTC. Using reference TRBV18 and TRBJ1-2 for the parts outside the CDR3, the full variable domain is NAGVMQNPRHLVRRRGQEARLRCSPMKGHSHVYWYRQLPEEGLKFMVYLQKENIIDESGMPKERFSAEFPKEGPSILRIQQVVRGDSAAYFCASSPDPAGGYTFGSGTRLTVV.

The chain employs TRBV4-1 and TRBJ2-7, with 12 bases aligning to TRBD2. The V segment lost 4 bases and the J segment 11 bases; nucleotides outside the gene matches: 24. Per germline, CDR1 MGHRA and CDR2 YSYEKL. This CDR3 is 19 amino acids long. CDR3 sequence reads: CASSLLPQGASPSGRAEYF. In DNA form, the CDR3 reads TGCGCCAGCAGCCTCCTCCCCCAGGGAGCTAGTCCTAGCGGGAGGGCGGAGTACTTC.

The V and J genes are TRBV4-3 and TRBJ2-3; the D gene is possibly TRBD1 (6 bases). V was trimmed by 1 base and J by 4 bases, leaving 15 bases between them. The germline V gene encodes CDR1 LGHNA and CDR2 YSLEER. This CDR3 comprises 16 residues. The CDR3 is CASSQVGRDTADTQYF. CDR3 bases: TGCGCCAGCAGCCAAGTAGGCCGGGACACGGCAGATACGCAGTATTTT.

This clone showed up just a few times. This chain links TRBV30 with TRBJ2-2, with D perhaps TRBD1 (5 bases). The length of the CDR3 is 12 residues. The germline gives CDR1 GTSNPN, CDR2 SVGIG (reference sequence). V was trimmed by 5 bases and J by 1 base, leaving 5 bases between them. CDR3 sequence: CAWGQNTGELFF. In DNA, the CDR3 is TGTGCCTGGGGACAGAACACCGGGGAGCTGTTTTTT.